Reported below is one TCR beta chain. CDR1 MNHNY and CDR2 SVGAGI come from the germline V gene (reference sequence). The CDR3 spans 16 residues. V shed 2 bases and J 5 bases; nucleotides not matched to a gene: 11. The source of the sample is a study of technical replicates of blood from a handful of donors. Some clones are missing from TCRdb's copy, which holds only in-frame ones; the method was immunoSEQ multiplex PCR. The table includes around 92,000 clones, 95% detected once. The specimen was T cells isolated from PBMCs. This chain connects TRBV6-6 to TRBJ1-2; 7 nucleotides agree with TRBD1. The origin of this receptor is a human donor in good health. CDR3 residues: CASSYTRGPGIYGYTF. The DNA of the CDR3 is TGTGCCAGCAGTTACACTAGGGGGCCGGGGATATATGGCTACACCTTC.